This T cell receptor (beta chain) originates from a study of Ad26.COV2.S vaccination and SARS-CoV-2 variants. Across the study: Donor allocation was to the COV1001 Ad26.COV2.S trial arm.

Sequencing was performed with immunoSEQ multiplex PCR; in TCRdb, only in-frame clones are kept and a portion is missing. The table shows approximately 460,000 clones, with 80% to 90% occurring only once. This sample's treatment: roughly 20 received Ad26.COV2.S at low or high dose, single or two shots; five or six received placebo; per-sample allocation not given. Day 63 following the first vaccine or placebo injection was when the samples were taken. V was cut by 5 bases and J by 2 bases, with 19 bases left in between. The CDR3 runs to 16 residues. Per germline, CDR1 LNHDA and CDR2 SQIVND (reference sequence).

The clonotype originates from a person between 18 and 65 years old who received the Ad26.COV2.S COVID-19 vaccine or a placebo. V gene TRBV19 combines with J gene TRBJ2-7, with TRBD1 as a possible D gene (5 bases). This specimen was peripheral blood, taken in a trial of Ad26.COV2.S vaccine versus placebo. CDR3 sequence (DNA): TGTGCCAGTAGTTCTCGACAGAGCAAATCCCCCTACGAGCAGTACTTC. This gives the protein CASSSRQSKSPYEQYF.